The clone carrying this T cell receptor beta chain has just a few counts. The antigen is unknown. TCRdb keeps only in-frame clones here, not all; method: immunoSEQ multiplex PCR. The repertoire consists of about 1,900,000 clones, with around 96% occurring once and the leading ten covering roughly 1.2%. The data derive from a study of shared clonotypes between healthy human individuals. Looking at the study overall: CD4 naive and memory got three plates each, CD8 naive two, CD8 memory one. Study results and caveats: On the whole, naive subsets had larger estimated richness than memory subsets had.

The CDR3 is 13 residues long. Trimming took off 2 bases at V and 0 bases at J, with 5 bases between the two ends. Germline V gene lookup returns CDR1 MDHEN and CDR2 SYDVKM. The naive CD8 subset, CD45RO-negative cells positively selected for CCR7, excluded terminally differentiated effector memory CD45RA+ cells. The healthy adult donors were HIV-negative and reported no recent acute infections or vaccinations. All of the donors resided in Nashville, Tennessee, and each was a Caucasian adult. Sequenced sample: naive CD8+ T cells sorted from blood. The sequence came from a man younger than 35 in good health. The chain links TRBV28 to TRBJ2-7; no clear D. The CDR3 DNA follows: TGTGCCAGCAGTTTACAGGTCTCCTACGAGCAGTACTTC. Amino acids: CASSLQVSYEQYF.